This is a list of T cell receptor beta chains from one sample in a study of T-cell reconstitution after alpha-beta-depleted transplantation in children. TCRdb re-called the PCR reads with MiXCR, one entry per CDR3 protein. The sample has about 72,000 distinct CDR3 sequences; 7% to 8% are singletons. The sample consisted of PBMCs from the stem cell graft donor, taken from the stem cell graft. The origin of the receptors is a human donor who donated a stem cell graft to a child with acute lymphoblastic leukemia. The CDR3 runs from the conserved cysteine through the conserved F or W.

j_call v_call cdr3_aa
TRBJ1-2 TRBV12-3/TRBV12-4 CASSLGETSGWSGYTF
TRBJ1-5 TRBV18 CASSPLGQRSNQPQHF
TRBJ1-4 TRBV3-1 CASSQDPGGYGEKLFF
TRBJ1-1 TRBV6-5 CASSYSGGTEAFF
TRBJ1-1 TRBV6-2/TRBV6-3 CASKPASRWGTRGENTEAFF
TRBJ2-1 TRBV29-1 CSLQRSGNEQFF
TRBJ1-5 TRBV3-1 CASTWVPYVYQPQHF
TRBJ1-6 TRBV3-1 CASSRTGDSYNSPLHF
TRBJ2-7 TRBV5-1 CASSVGTGGVSREQYF
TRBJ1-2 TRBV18 CASSLKEGIGYGYTF
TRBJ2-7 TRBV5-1 CASSGGVPSSYEQYF
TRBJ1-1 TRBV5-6 CAVTRAGGASSEAFF
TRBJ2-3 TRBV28 CASSLRGQTFTDTQYF
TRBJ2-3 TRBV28 CASSTALGLADTDTQYF
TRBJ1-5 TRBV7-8 CASSLAAFKIDQPQHF
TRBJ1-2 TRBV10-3 CAISDDRGRYGYTF
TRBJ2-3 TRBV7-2 CASSFRGSTDTQYF
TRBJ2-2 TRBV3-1 CASRPSYNTGELFF
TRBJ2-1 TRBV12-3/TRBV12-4 CASSLAGGSFF
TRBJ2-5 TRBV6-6 CASQAVQETQYF
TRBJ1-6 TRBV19 CASSPSGTGASPLHF
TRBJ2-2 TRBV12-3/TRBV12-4 CASSPAFGELFF
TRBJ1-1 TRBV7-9 CASSLGLGTEAFF
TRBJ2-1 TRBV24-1 CATSPVRGGRDSYNEQFF
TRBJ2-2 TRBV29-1 CSVVGPGELFF
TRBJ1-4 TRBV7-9 CASSQALGVNEKLFF
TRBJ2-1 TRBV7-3 CASGSRNEQFF
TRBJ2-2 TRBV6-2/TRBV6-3 CASSSPSGGYTGELFF
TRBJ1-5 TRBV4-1 CASSPGRADNQPQHF
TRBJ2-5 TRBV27 CASSFALGFETQYF
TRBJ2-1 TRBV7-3 CASSPERGEQFF
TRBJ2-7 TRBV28 CASSSRTGNPYEQYF
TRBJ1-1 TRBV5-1 CASSLDRGTTEAFF
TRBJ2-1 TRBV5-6 CASSSGTNSYNEQFF
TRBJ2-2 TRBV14 CASSHRTAFNTGELFF
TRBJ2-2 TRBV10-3 CAISEGGWTGELFF
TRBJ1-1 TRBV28 CASRDLLGNTEAFF
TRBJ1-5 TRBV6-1 CASSGGTGGASQPQHF
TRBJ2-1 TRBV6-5 CASSYNPGGTYNEQFF
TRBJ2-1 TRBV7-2 CASSLTRLAGVPHEQFF